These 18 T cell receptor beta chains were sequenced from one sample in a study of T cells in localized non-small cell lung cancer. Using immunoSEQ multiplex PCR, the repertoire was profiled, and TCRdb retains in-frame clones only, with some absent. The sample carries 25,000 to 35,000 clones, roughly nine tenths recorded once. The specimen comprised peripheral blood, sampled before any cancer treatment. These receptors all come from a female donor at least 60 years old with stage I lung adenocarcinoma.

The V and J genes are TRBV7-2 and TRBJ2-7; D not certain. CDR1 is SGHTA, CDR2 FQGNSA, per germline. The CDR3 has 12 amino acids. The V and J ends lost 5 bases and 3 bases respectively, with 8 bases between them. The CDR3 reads CASSTLNYEQYF. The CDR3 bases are TGTGCCAGCAGCACGCTGAACTACGAGCAGTACTTC.

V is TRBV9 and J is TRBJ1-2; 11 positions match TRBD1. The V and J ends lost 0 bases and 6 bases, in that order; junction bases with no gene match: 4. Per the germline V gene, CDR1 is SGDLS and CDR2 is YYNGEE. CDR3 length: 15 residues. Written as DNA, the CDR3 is TGTGCCAGCAGCGTAGCCGGGACAGGGGGACATGGCTACACCTTC. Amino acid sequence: CASSVAGTGGHGYTF.

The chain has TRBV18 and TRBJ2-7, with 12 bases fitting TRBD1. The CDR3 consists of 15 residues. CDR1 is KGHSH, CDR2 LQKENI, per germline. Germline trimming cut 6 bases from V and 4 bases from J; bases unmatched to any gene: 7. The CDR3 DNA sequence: TGTGCCAGCTCCCCCGGGACAGGGGGCCCTTACGAGCAGTACTTC. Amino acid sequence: CASSPGTGGPYEQYF.

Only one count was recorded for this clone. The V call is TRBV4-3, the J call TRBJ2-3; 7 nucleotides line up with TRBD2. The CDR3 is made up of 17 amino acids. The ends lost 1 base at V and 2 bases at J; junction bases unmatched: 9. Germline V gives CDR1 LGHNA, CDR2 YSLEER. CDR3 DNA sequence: TGCGCCAGCAGCCAAGGGGCCCTGGCGGGAGTCACAGATACGCAGTATTTT. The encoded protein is CASSQGALAGVTDTQYF.

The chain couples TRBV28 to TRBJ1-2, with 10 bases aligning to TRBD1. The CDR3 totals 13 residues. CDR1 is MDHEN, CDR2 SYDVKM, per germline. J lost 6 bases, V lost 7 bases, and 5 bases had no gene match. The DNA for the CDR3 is TGTGCCAGCACCCCGGACAGGGGGAATGGCTACACCTTC. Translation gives CASTPDRGNGYTF.

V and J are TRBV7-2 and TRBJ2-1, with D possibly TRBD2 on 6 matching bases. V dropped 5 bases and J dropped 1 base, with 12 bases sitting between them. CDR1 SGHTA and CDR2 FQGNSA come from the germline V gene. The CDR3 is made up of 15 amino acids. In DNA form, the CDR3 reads TGTGCCAGCAGCCAAAGTAGCGGTTCCTACAATGAGCAGTTCTTC. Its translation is CASSQSSGSYNEQFF.

CDR3 DNA sequence: TGTGCCAGCTCACAGGGACAGGGCCTCCCTGAGCAGTACTTC. This encodes CASSQGQGLPEQYF. The chain is built from TRBV18 and TRBJ2-7; 9 positions agree with TRBD1. After removal of 4 bases from V and 7 bases from J, the junction contained 8 bases not matched to a gene. The CDR3 length is 14 residues. Germline V gives CDR1 KGHSH, CDR2 LQKENI. Looking up the rest from reference TRBV18 and TRBJ2-7 gives the full variable domain: NAGVMQNPRHLVRRRGQEARLRCSPMKGHSHVYWYRQLPEEGLKFMVYLQKENIIDESGMPKERFSAEFPKEGPSILRIQQVVRGDSAAYFCASSQGQGLPEQYFGPGTRLTVT.

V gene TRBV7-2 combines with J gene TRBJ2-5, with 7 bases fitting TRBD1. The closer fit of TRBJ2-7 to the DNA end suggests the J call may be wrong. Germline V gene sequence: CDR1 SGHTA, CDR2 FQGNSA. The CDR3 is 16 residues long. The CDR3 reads CASSPHGQANTYEQYF. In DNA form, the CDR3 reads TGTGCCAGCAGCCCCCACGGACAGGCGAATACCTACGAGCAGTACTTC.

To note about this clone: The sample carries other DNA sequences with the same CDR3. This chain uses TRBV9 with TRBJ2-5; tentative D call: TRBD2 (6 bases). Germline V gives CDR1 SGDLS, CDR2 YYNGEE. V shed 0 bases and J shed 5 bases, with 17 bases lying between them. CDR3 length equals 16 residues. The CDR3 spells CASSVGSVGAGETQYF. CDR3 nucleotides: TGTGCCAGCAGCGTAGGATCTGTTGGGGCGGGGGAGACCCAGTACTTC.

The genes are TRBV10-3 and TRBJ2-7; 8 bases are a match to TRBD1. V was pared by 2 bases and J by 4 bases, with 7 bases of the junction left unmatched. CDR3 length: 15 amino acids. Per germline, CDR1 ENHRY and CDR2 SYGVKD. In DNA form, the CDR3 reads TGTGCCATCAGTGAGGTAGCAGGGGGCAGGTACGAGCAGTACTTC. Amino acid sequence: CAISEVAGGRYEQYF.

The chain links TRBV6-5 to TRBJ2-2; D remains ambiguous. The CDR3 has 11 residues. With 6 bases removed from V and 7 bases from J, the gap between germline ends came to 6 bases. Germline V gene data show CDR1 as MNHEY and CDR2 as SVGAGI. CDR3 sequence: CASREGGELFF. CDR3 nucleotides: TGTGCCAGCAGGGAAGGCGGGGAGCTGTTTTTT.

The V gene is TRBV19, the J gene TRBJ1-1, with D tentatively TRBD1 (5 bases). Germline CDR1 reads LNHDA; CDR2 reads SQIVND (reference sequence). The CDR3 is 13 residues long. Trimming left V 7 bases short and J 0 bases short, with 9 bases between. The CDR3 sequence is CASTDRMNTEAFF. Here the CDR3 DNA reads TGTGCCAGTACTGACAGAATGAACACTGAAGCTTTCTTT. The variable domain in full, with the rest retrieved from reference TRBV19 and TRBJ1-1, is DGGITQSPKYLFRKEGQNVTLSCEQNLNHDAMYWYRQDPGQGLRLIYYSQIVNDFQKGDIAEGYSVSREKKESFPLTVTSAQKNPTAFYLCASTDRMNTEAFFGQGTRLTVV.

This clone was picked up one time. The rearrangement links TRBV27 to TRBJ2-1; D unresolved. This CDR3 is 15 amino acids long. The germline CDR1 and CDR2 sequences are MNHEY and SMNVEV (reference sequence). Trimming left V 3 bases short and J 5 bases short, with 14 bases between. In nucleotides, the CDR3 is TGTGCCAGCAGTTTGGGCACCCAGCCTCACAATGAGCAGTTCTTC. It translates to CASSLGTQPHNEQFF.

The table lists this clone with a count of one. CDR3 protein: CASSVGPLGGYEQYF. CDR3 nucleotides: TGTGCCAGCAGCGTAGGACCATTAGGAGGCTACGAGCAGTACTTC. The rearrangement uses TRBV9 and TRBJ2-7; TRBD2 is a possible D gene (5 bases). CDR3 length: 15 residues. Trimming removed 0 bases from V and 3 bases from J, with 13 bases in between. The germline V gene has CDR1 SGDLS and CDR2 YYNGEE.

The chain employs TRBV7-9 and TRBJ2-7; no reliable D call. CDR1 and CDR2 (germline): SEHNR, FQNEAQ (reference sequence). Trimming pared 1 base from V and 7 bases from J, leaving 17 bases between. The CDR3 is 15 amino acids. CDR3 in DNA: TGTGCCAGCAGCTTAGTGAAGGGCAGCCGGAATGAGCAGTACTTC. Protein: CASSLVKGSRNEQYF.

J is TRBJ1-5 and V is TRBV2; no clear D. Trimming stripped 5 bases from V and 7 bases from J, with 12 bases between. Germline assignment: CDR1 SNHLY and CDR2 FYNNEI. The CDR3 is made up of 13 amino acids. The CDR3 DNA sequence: TGTGCCAGCAGTCCAAATGAGGTGCAGCCCCAGCATTTT. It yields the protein CASSPNEVQPQHF. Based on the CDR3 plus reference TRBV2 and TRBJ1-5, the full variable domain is EPEVTQTPSHQVTQMGQEVILRCVPISNHLYFYWYRQILGQKVEFLVSFYNNEISEKSEIFDDQFSVERPDGSNFTLKIRSTKLEDSAMYFCASSPNEVQPQHFGDGTRLSIL.

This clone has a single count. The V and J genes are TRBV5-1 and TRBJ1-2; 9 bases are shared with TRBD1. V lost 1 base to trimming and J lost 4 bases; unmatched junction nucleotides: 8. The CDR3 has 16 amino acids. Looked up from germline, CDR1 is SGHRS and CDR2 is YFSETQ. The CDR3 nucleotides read TGCGCCAGCAGCTTGTTACAGGGGGCGGCTGGCTATGGCTACACCTTC. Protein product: CASSLLQGAAGYGYTF.

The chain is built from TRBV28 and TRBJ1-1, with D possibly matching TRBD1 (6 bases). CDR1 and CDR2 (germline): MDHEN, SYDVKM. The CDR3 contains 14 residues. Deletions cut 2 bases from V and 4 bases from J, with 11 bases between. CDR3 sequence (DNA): TGTGCCAGCAGTTTAGGACAGCCCCCCACTGAAGCTTTCTTT. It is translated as CASSLGQPPTEAFF.